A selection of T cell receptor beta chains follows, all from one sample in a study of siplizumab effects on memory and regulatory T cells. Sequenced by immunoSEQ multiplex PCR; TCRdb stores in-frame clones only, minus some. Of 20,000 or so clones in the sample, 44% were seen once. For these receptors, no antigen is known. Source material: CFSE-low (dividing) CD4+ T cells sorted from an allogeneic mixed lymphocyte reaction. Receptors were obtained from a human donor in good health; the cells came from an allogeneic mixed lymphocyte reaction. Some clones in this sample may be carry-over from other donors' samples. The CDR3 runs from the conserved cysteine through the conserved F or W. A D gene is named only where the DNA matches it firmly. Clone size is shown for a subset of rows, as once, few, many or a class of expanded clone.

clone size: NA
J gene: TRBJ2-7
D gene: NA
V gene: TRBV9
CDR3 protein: CASSVASGVNEQYF
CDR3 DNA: TGTGCCAGCAGCGTAGCGTCAGGGGTCAACGAGCAGTACTTC

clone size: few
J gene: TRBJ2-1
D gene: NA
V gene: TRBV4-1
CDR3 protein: CASSPIAPGPPAFF
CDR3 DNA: TGCGCCAGCAGCCCAATAGCACCGGGGCCCCCGGCGTTCTTC

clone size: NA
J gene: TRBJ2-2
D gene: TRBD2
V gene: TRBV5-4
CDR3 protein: CASRRLAGGSGELFF
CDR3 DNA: TGTGCCAGCAGGCGACTAGCGGGAGGTTCCGGGGAGCTGTTTTTT

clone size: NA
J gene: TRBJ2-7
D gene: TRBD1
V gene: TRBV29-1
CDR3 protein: CSVAPGTGNYEQYF
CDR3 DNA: TGCAGCGTGGCTCCCGGGACAGGGAACTACGAGCAGTACTTC

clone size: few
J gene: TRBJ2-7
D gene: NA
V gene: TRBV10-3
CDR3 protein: CAAQLEGGEQYF
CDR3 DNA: TGTGCCGCGCAACTAGAGGGTGGCGAGCAGTACTTC

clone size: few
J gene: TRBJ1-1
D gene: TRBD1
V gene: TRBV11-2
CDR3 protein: CASSPAQGMNTEAFF
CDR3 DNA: TGTGCCAGCAGCCCGGCACAGGGGATGAACACTGAAGCTTTCTTT

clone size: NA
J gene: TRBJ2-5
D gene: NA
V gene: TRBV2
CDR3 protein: CASSEAQGGRETQYF
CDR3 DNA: TGTGCCAGCAGTGAAGCACAGGGGGGGAGAGAGACCCAGTACTTC

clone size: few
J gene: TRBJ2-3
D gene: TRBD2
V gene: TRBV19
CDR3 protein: CASSITPGLSTDTQYF
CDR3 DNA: TGTGCCAGTAGTATAACTCCGGGACTAAGCACAGATACGCAGTATTTT

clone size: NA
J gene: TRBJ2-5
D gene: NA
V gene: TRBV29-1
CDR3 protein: CSVPPGLGRETQYF
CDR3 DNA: TGCAGCGTCCCCCCGGGGCTCGGTAGAGAGACCCAGTACTTC

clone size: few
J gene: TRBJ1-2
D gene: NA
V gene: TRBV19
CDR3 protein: CASSIRLWTDYGYTF
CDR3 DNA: TGTGCCAGTAGTATAAGGCTTTGGACAGACTATGGCTACACCTTC

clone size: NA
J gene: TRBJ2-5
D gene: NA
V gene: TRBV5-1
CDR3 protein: CASSLDGGEKTQYF
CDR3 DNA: TGCGCCAGCAGCTTGGACGGCGGGGAGAAGACCCAGTACTTC

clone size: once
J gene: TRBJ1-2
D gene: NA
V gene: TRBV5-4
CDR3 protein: CASSFRGRGNYGYTF
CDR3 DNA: TGTGCCAGCAGCTTCCGGGGCAGGGGCAACTATGGCTACACCTTC

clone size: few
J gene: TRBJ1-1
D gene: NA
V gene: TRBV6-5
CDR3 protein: CASSYSNTEAFF
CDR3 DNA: TGTGCCAGCAGTTACTCGAACACTGAAGCTTTCTTT

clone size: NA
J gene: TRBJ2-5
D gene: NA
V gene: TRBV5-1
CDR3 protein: CASRRVLETQYF
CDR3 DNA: TGCGCCAGCAGACGGGTTCTGGAGACCCAGTACTTC

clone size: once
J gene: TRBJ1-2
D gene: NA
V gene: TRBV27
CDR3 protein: CASRRRFSNYGYTF
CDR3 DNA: TGTGCCAGCCGGCGGAGGTTCTCTAACTATGGCTACACCTTC

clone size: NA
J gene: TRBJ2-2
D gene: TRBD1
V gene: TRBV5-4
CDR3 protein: CASSPGTGRSPGELFF
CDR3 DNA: TGTGCCAGCAGCCCCGGGACAGGGCGTTCCCCCGGGGAGCTGTTTTTT

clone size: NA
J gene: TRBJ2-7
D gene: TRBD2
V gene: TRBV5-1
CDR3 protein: CASSLIPSGSSYEQYF
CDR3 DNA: TGCGCCAGCAGCTTGATTCCTAGCGGGAGCTCCTACGAGCAGTACTTC

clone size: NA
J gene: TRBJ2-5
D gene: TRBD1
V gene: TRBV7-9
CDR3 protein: CASSLGQGWETQYF
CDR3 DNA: TGTGCCAGCAGCTTAGGACAGGGGTGGGAGACCCAGTACTTC

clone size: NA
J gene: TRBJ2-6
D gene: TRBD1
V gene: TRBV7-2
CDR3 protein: CASSFALGQGPGANVLTF
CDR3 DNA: TGTGCCAGCAGCTTCGCGCTTGGACAGGGGCCTGGGGCCAACGTCCTGACTTTC

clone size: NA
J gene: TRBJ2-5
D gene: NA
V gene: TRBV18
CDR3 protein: CASSPLGAGAQETQYF
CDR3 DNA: TGTGCCAGCTCACCCCTTGGGGCGGGGGCTCAAGAGACCCAGTACTTC

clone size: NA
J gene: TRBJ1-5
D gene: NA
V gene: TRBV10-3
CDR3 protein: CAISESRAAPLSNQPQHF
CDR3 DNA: TGTGCCATCAGTGAGTCTCGGGCAGCCCCTCTTAGCAATCAGCCCCAGCATTTT

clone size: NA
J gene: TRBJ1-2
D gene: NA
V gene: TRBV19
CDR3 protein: CASSIWAGVFNYGYTF
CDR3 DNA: TGTGCCAGTAGTATATGGGCGGGGGTTTTTAACTATGGCTACACCTTC

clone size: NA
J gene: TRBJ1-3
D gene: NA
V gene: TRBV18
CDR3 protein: CASSPFLGAKPGNTIYF
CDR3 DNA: TGTGCCAGCTCACCATTTTTGGGGGCAAAACCCGGAAACACCATATATTTT

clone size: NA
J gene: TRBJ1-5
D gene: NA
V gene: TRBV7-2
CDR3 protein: CASSWSPTGQLEAQPQHF
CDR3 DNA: TGTGCCAGCAGCTGGAGCCCGACTGGACAGTTGGAGGCGCAGCCCCAGCATTTT

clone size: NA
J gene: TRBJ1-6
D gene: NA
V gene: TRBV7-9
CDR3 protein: CASTLGGQTFLVSPLHF
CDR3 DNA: TGTGCCAGCACCCTTGGGGGACAAACTTTTTTGGTCTCACCCCTCCACTTT

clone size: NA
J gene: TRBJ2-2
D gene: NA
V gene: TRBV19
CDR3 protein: CASSTVRGGELFF
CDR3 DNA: TGTGCCAGTAGTACAGTCAGGGGCGGGGAGCTGTTTTTT

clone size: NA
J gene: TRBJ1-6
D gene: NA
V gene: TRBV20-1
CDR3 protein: CSSGSPLHF
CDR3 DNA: TGCAGTTCGGGATCACCCCTCCACTTT

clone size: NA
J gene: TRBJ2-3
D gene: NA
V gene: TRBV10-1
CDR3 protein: CASSEGLSDTQYF
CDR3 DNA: TGCGCCAGCAGTGAGGGACTTTCAGATACGCAGTATTTT

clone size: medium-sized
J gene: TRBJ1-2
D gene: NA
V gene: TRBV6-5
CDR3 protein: CASSYSKSGYGYTF
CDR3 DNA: TGTGCCAGCAGTTACTCGAAGAGCGGCTATGGCTACACCTTC

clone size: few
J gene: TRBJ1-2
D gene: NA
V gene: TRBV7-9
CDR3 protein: CASSSGVLRVYGYTF
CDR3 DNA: TGTGCCAGCAGTTCAGGGGTGCTACGGGTCTATGGCTACACCTTC

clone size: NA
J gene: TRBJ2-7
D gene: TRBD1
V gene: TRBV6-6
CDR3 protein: CASRGQGDSYEQYF
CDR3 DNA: TGTGCCAGCAGGGGACAGGGAGACTCCTACGAGCAGTACTTC

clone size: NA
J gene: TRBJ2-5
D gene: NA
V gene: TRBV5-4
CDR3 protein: CASSLEGETQYF
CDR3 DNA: TGTGCCAGCAGCTTGGAGGGAGAGACCCAGTACTTC

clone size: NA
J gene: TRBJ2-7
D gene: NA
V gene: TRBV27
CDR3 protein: CASSRGSYEQYF
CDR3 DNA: TGTGCCAGCAGCCGTGGGTCCTACGAGCAGTACTTC

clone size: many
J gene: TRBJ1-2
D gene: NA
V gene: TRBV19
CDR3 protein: CASWDRIRRYGYTF
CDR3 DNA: TGTGCCAGTTGGGACCGGATAAGGCGGTATGGCTACACCTTC

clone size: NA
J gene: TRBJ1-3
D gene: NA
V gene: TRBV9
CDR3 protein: CASSVVTAQDSGNTIYF
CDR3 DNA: TGTGCCAGCAGCGTAGTGACAGCACAAGACTCTGGAAACACCATATATTTT

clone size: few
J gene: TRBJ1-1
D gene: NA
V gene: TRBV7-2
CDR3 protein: CASSLAQTPTEAFF
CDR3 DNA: TGTGCCAGCAGCTTAGCGCAGACACCTACGGAGGCTTTCTTT

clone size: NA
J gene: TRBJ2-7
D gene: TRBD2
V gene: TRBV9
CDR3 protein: CASSVIPSGGKQYF
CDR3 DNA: TGTGCCAGCAGCGTAATCCCTAGCGGGGGCAAGCAGTACTTC

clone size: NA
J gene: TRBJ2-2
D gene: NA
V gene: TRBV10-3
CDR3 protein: CAISPDRPNTGELFF
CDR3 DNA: TGTGCCATCAGCCCCGACAGACCGAACACCGGGGAGCTGTTTTTT

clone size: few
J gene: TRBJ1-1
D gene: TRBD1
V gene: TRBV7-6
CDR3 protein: CASSSSWGRQGGEGTEAFF
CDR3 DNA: TGTGCCAGCAGCTCCTCATGGGGAAGACAGGGGGGTGAAGGCACTGAAGCTTTCTTT

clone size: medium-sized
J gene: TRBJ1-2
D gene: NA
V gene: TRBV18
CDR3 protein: CASSPQRDIQGYTF
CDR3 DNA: TGTGCCAGCTCACCACAGCGGGACATTCAAGGCTACACCTTC

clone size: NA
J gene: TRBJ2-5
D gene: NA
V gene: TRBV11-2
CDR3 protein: CASSPGPGAETQYF
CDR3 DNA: TGTGCCAGCAGCCCGGGACCAGGGGCAGAGACCCAGTACTTC

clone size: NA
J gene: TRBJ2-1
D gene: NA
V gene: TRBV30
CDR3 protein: CAWSFYNEQFF
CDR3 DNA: TGTGCCTGGAGTTTTTACAATGAGCAGTTCTTC

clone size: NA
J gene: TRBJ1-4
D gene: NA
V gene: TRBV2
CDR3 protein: CASSLGDIGGEKLFF
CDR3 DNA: TGTGCCAGCAGTCTGGGGGACATCGGAGGAGAAAAACTGTTTTTT

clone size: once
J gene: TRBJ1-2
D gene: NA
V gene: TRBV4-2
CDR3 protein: CASSPNYRDVYGYTF
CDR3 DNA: TGTGCCAGCAGCCCAAACTACCGGGACGTCTATGGCTACACCTTC

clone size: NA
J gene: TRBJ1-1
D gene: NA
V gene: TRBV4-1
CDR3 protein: CASSQGWGARNTEAFF
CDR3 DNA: TGCGCCAGCAGCCAGGGGTGGGGGGCAAGAAACACTGAAGCTTTCTTT

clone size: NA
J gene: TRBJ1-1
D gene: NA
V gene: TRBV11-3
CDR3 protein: CASSFTGNTEAFF
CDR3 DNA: TGTGCCAGCAGCTTCACAGGAAACACTGAAGCTTTCTTT

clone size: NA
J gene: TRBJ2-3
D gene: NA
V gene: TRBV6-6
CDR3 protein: CASRIQGGTDTQYF
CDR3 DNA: TGTGCCAGCAGAATACAGGGAGGGACAGATACGCAGTATTTT

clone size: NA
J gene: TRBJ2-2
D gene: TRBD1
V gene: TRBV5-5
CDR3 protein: CASSSTGGSVTGELFF
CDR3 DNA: TGTGCCAGCAGCTCTACAGGGGGAAGCGTCACCGGGGAGCTGTTTTTT

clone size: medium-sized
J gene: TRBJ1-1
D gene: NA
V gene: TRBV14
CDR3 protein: CASSRQGGTEAFF
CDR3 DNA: TGTGCCAGCAGTCGACAAGGGGGCACTGAAGCTTTCTTT

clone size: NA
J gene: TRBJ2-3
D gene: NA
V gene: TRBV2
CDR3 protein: CASSLQITDTQYF
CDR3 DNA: TGTGCCAGCAGTCTGCAGATCACAGATACGCAGTATTTT

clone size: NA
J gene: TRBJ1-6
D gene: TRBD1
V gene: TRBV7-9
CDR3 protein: CASSTGTDNSPLHF
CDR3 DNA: TGTGCCAGCAGCACCGGGACAGACAATTCACCCCTCCACTTT

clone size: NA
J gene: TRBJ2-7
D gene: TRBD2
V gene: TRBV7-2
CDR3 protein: CASSSNLAGGREEQYF
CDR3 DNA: TGTGCCAGCAGCTCCAACCTAGCGGGAGGGAGAGAGGAGCAGTACTTC

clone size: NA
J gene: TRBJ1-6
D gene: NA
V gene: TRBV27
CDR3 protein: CASTSGGLGNSPLHF
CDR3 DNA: TGTGCCAGTACCTCTGGGGGACTCGGGAATTCACCCCTCCACTTT

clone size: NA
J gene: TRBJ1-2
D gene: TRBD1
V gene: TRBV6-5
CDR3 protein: CASRTGQGDYGYTF
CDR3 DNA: TGTGCCAGCCGGACCGGACAGGGGGACTATGGCTACACCTTC

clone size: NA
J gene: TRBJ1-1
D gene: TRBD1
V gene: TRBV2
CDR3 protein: CASRPDRLLNTEAFF
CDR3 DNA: TGTGCCAGCAGGCCGGACAGGCTACTGAACACTGAAGCTTTCTTT

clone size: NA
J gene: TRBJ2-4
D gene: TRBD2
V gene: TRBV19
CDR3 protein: CASSRRTSGDNIQYF
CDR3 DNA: TGTGCCAGTAGTCGGAGGACTAGCGGGGATAACATTCAGTACTTC